Sequencing of this TCR beta chain was carried out in a study of cytomegalovirus exposure and HLA in healthy donors. Findings of the study overall: As immune exposure information, only CMV serostatus was available. A later analysis showed TCR association rates differing by HLA locus, peaking at DRB1 and lowest at HLA-C.

Notes on this clone: Its target is not known.

V trimming: 4 bases; J trimming: 0 bases; junction bases outside the gene matches: 13. This CDR3 is 17 amino acids long. Germline CDR1 and CDR2: SGHDT and YYEEEE. Both 60 Vbeta primers and 13 Jbeta primers went into the PCR. Sequencing used immunoSEQ multiplex PCR; TCRdb keeps in-frame clones, though not all of them. The data hold more than 110,000 clones, with just over 70% observed a single time. The chain recombines TRBV5-6 with TRBJ2-7, with 7 nucleotides matching TRBD2. The source of this sequence is a woman aged 30 to 39 in good health and CMV-seronegative. Sequenced input: PBMCs. As DNA, the CDR3 is TGTGCCAGCAGCCGATGGGTAACGGGACTACTCTCCTACGAGCAGTACTTC. This encodes CASSRWVTGLLSYEQYF. Supplemented by reference TRBV5-6 and TRBJ2-7, the full variable domain reads DAGVTQSPTHLIKTRGQQVTLRCSPKSGHDTVSWYQQALGQGPQFIFQYYEEEERQRGNFPDRFSGHQFPNYSSELNVNALLLGDSALYLCASSRWVTGLLSYEQYFGPGTRLTVT.